This T cell receptor (beta chain) was sequenced in a study of T cell responses to AZD1222 COVID-19 vaccine. As for the study in general: Second-dose intervals of approximately 4 or approximately 12 weeks were pooled. Whole-study findings and limits: The study reported that nearly half of spike-specific TCRs target unmutated variant regions. At baseline, just a handful of AZD1222 recipients tested seropositive. Scientists sampled the repertoires only once the peak T cell response had passed.

V shed 6 bases and J shed 5 bases, with 14 bases lying between them. Germline CDR1 is MNHEY and CDR2 is SVGAGI. The CDR3 runs to 14 residues. On this clone itself: Its specificity is not known.

Profiled with immunoSEQ multiplex PCR; TCRdb holds only in-frame clones, not every one. This table holds over 75,000 clones, around 86% found once. The sequence came from an adult in good health. Material: peripheral blood, obtained on day 0 of AZD1222 vaccination. The chain employs TRBV6-5 and TRBJ2-1; D is perhaps TRBD1 or TRBD2 (5 bases each). The CDR3 here is CASRTGTINNEQFF. The CDR3 nucleotides are TGTGCCAGCAGAACCGGGACCATTAACAATGAGCAGTTCTTC.